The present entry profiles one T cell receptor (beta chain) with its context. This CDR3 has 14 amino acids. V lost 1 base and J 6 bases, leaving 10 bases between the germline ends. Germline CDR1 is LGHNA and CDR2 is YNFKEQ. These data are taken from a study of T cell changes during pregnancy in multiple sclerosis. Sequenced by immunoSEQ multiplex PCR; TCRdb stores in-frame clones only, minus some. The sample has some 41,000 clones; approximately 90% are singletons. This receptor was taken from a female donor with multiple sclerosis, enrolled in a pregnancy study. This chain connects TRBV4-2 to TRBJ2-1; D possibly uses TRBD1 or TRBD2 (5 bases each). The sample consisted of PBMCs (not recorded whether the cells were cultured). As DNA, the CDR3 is TGTGCCAGCAGCCAAGGGGGCGAGGGCAATGAGCAGTTCTTC. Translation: CASSQGGEGNEQFF.